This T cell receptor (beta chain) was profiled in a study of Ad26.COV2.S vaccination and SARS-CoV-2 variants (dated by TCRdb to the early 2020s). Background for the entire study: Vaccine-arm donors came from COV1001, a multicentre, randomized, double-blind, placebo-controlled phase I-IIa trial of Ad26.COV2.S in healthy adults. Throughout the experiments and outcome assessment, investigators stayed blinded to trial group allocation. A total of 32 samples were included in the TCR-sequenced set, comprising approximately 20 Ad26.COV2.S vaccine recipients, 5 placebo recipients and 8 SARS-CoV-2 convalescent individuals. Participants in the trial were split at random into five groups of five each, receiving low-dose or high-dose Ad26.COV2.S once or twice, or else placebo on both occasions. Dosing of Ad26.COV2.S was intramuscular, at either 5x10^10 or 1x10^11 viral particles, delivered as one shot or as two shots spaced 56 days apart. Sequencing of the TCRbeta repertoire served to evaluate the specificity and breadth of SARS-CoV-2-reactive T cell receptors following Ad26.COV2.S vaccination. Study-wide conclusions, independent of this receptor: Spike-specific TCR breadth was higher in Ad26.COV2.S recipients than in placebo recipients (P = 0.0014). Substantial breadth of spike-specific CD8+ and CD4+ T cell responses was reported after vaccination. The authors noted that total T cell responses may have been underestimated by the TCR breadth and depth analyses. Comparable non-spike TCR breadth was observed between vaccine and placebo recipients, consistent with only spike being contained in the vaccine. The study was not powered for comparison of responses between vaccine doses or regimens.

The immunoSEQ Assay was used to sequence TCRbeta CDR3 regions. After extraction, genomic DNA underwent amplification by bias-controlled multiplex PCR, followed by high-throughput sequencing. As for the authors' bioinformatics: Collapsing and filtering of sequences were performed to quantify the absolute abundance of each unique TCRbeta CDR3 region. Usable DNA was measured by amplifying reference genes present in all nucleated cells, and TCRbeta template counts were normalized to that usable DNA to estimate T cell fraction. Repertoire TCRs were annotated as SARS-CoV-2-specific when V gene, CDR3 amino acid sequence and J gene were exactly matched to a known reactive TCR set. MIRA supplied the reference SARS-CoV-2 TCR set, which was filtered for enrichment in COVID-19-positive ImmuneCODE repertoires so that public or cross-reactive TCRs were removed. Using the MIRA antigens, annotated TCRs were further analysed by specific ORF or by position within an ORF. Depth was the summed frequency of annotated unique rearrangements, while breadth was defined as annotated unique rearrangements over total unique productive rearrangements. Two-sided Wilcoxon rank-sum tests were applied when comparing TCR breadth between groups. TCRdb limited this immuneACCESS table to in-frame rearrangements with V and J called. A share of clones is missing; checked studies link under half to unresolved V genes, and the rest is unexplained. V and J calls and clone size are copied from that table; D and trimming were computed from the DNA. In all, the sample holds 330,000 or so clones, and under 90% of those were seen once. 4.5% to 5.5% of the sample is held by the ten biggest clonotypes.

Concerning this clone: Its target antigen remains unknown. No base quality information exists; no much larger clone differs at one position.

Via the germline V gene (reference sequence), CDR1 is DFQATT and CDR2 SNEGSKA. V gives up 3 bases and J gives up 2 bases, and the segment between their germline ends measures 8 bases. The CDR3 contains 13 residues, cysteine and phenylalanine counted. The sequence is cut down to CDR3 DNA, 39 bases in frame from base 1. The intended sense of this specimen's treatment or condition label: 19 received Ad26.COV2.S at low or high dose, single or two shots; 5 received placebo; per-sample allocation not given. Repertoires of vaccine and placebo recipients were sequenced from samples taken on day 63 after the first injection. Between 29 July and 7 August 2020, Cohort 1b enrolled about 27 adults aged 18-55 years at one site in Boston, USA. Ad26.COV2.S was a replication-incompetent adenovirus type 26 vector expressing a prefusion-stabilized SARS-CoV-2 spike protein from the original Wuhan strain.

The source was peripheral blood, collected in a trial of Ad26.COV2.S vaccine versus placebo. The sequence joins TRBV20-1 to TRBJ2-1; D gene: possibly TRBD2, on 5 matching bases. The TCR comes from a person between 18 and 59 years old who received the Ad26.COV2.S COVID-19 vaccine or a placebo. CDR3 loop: CSASEAAYNEQFF. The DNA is TGCAGTGCTAGTGAAGCGGCCTACAATGAGCAGTTCTTC.